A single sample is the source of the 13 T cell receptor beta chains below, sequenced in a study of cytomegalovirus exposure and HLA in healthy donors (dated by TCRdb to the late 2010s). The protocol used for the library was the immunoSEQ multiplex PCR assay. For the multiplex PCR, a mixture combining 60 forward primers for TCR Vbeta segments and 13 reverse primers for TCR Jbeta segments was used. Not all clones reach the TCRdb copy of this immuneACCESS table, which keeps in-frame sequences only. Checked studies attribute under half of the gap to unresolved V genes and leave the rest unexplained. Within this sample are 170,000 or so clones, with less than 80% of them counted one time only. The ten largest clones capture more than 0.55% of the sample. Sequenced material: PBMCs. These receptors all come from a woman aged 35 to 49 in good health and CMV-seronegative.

The DNA of the CDR3 is TGCGCCAGCAGCTTGAGGGAGGGCAACACCGGGGAGCTGTTTTTT. Protein: CASSLREGNTGELFF. This sequence joins TRBV5-1 and TRBJ2-2; 7 positions agree with TRBD2. The J segment lost 2 bases and the V segment lost 1 base, leaving 2 bases of the junction unmatched. CDR1 and CDR2 (germline): SGHRS, YFSETQ. The CDR3 is 15 amino acids.

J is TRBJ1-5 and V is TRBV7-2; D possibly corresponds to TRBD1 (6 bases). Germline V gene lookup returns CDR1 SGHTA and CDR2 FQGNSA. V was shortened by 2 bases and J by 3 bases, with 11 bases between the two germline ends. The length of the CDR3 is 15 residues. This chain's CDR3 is CASSLSPGHNQPQHF. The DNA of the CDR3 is TGTGCCAGCAGCTTATCCCCGGGACACAATCAGCCCCAGCATTTT.

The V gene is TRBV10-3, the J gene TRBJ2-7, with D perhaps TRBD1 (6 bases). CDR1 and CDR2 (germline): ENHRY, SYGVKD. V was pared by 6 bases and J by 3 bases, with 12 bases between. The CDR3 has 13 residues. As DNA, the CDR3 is TGTGCCATCAGGGTACAGGGCGTCTACGAGCAGTACTTC. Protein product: CAIRVQGVYEQYF.

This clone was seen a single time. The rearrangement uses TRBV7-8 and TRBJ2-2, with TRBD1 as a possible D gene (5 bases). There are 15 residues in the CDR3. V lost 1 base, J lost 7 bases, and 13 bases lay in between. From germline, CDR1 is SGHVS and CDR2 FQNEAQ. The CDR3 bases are TGTGCCAGCAGCTTAGTCTCAGGGATTGGCGGGGAGCTGTTTTTT. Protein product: CASSLVSGIGGELFF.

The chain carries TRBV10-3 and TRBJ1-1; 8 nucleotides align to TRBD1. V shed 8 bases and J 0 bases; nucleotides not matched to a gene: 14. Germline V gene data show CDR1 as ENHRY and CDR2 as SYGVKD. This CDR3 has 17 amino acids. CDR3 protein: CAIGPTRTGLMNTEAFF. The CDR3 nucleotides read TGTGCCATCGGTCCTACTCGGACAGGGCTTATGAACACTGAAGCTTTCTTT.

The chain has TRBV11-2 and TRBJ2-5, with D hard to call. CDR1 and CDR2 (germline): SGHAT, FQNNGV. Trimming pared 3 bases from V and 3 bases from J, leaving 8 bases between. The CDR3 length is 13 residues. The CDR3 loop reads CASSLLSKETQYF. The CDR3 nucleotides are TGTGCCAGCAGCTTGCTATCAAAAGAGACCCAGTACTTC.

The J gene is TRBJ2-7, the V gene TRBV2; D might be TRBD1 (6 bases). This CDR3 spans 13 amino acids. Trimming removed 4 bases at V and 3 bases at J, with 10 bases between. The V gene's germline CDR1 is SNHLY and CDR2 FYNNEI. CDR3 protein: CASSVGRGYEQYF. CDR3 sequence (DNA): TGTGCCAGCAGTGTGGGCAGGGGCTACGAGCAGTACTTC.

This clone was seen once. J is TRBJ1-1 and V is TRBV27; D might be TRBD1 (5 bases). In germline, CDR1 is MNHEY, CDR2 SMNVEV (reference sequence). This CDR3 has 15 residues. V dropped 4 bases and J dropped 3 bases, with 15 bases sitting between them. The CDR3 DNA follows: TGTGCCAGCAGTTCCGGGGGAAGGTGGGACACTGAAGCTTTCTTT. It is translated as CASSSGGRWDTEAFF.

The CDR3 sequence is CASSRGVRYGYTF. CDR3 bases: TGTGCCAGTTCCCGGGGGGTCCGCTATGGCTACACCTTC. The genes are TRBV6-5 and TRBJ1-2; D might be TRBD1 (5 bases). This CDR3 region has 13 residues. Trimming took 9 bases from V and 4 from J, leaving 15 bases between them. The germline V gene encodes CDR1 MNHEY and CDR2 SVGAGI.

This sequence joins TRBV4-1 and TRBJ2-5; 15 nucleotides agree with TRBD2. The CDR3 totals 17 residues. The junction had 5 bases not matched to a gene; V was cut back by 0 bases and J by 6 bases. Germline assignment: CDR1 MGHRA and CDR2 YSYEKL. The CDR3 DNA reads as TGCGCCAGCAGCCAAGAGATCGGGACTAGCGGGGGGAAGACCCAGTACTTC. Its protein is CASSQEIGTSGGKTQYF.

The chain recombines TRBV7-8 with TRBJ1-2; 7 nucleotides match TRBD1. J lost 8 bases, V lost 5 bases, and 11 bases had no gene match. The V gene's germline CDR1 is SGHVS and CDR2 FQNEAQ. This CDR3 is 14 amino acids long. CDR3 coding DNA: TGTGCCAGCAGCGTAAACGACAGGGCCGGCGGCTACACCTTC. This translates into CASSVNDRAGGYTF.

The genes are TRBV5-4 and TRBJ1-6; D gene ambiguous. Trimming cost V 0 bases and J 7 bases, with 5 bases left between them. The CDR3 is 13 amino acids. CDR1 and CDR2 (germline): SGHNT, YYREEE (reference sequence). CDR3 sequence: CASSLERNSPLHF. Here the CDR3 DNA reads TGTGCCAGCAGCTTGGAGCGAAATTCACCCCTCCACTTT.

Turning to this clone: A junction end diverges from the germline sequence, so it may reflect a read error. The CDR3 spells CASSLGSGVVSTGELFF. The CDR3 DNA reads TGTGCTAGCAGCTTAGGTAGCGGGGTTGTAAGCACCGGGGAGCTGTTTTTT. The chain carries TRBV7-7 and TRBJ2-2; 8 nucleotides align to TRBD2. This CDR3 has 17 residues. Germline CDR1 SSHAT, CDR2 FNYEAQ (reference sequence).